Each of the 28 T cell receptor beta chains below was sequenced from the same sample in a study of cytomegalovirus exposure and HLA in healthy donors. The PCR ran on 60 Vbeta and 13 Jbeta primers. Libraries were prepared by immunoSEQ multiplex PCR; TCRdb keeps only in-frame clonotypes and omits some of them. The sample lists more than 95,000 clones; 50% to 65% were seen once. Sample: PBMCs. These receptors were taken from a woman aged 35 to 49 in good health and CMV-seropositive.

The rearrangement uses TRBV5-4 and TRBJ2-7; TRBD1 is a possible D gene (6 bases). From germline, CDR1 is SGHNT and CDR2 YYREEE (reference sequence). The CDR3 loop spans 14 amino acids. V lost 5 bases and J 1 base, leaving 13 bases between the germline ends. The CDR3 DNA follows: TGTGCCAGCAGGAAGGACAGCCCGTCCTACGAGCAGTACTTC. Translating it yields CASRKDSPSYEQYF. Looking up the rest from reference TRBV5-4 and TRBJ2-7 gives the full variable domain: ETGVTQSPTHLIKTRGQQVTLRCSSQSGHNTVSWYQQALGQGPQFIFQYYREEENGRGNFPPRFSGLQFPNYSSELNVNALELDDSALYLCASRKDSPSYEQYFGPGTRLTVT.

The chain combines TRBV7-9 with TRBJ1-1; D unresolved. Germline V lookup: CDR1 SEHNR, CDR2 FQNEAQ (reference sequence). The CDR3 is made up of 14 amino acids. V was pared by 0 bases and J by 8 bases, with 13 bases between. The CDR3 sequence: CASSLALIAEEAFF. DNA for the CDR3: TGTGCCAGCAGCTTAGCGCTGATAGCGGAAGAAGCTTTCTTT.

Details on this clone: Germline is not matched at one junction end, which may reflect a read error. CDR3 sequence (DNA): TGTTCCAGCAGCTTACAGGGAACTGAAGCTTTCTTT. Its translation: CSSSLQGTEAFF. The chain has TRBV7-9 and TRBJ1-1; weak D call: TRBD1 (6 bases). Germline V gives CDR1 SEHNR, CDR2 FQNEAQ (reference sequence). CDR3 size: 12 residues.

The chain links TRBV5-6 to TRBJ2-1; 14 bases fit TRBD2. The V segment lost 1 base and the J segment 8 bases; nucleotides outside the gene matches: 11. The length of the CDR3 is 18 residues. The germline V gene encodes CDR1 SGHDT and CDR2 YYEEEE. The CDR3 is CASSLLGLAGDRPDEQFF. Here the CDR3 DNA reads TGTGCCAGCAGCTTGTTGGGACTAGCGGGAGATCGACCCGATGAGCAGTTCTTC.

V usage is TRBV11-2 and J usage is TRBJ2-5; 9 bases map to TRBD2. The J call may be faulty, since TRBJ2-7 better matches the DNA end. CDR1 is SGHAT and CDR2 is FQNNGV in the germline V gene. This CDR3 is 16 amino acids long. The CDR3 nucleotides are TGTGCCAGCAGCTTAGTGCCTAGCGGGATTACCTACGAGCAGTACTTC. Translation: CASSLVPSGITYEQYF.

This chain joins TRBV29-1 and TRBJ2-3; perhaps TRBD1 as D (5 bases). The CDR3 runs 11 residues. CDR1 is SQVTM and CDR2 is ANQGSEA in the germline V gene. The CDR3 is CSGARTDTQYF. The CDR3, as DNA: TGCAGTGGGGCACGCACAGATACGCAGTATTTT.

The V and J genes are TRBV6-5 and TRBJ1-1; D gene uncertain. Germline V gene sequence: CDR1 MNHEY, CDR2 SVGAGI. The CDR3 spans 14 residues. V lost 7 bases and J lost 0, with 12 bases in between. CDR3 loop: CASTRGHLNTEAFF. DNA of the CDR3: TGTGCCAGCACCCGAGGGCACCTGAACACTGAAGCTTTCTTT.

This clone was recorded once. The J gene is TRBJ2-1, the V gene TRBV7-9; D not certain. This CDR3 has 16 residues. Trimming pared 2 bases from V and 6 bases from J, leaving 17 bases between. Germline-derived CDR1 and CDR2 are SEHNR and FQNEAQ (reference sequence). This chain's CDR3 is CASSLKAAVRSNEQFF. The CDR3 DNA reads TGTGCCAGCAGCTTAAAGGCCGCGGTTAGATCCAATGAGCAGTTCTTC.

This rearrangement joins TRBV4-3 to TRBJ2-1, with D possibly being TRBD2 (5 bases). Trimming stripped 0 bases from V and 0 bases from J, with 6 bases between. The length of the CDR3 is 15 residues. Germline values: CDR1 LGHNA, CDR2 YSLEER. The DNA for the CDR3 is TGCGCCAGCAGCCAAGATGGGAGCTCCTACAATGAGCAGTTCTTC. Protein sequence: CASSQDGSSYNEQFF.

This clone showed up just a few times. The J gene is TRBJ1-1, the V gene TRBV30; D gene unclear. Trimming cost V 3 bases and J 0 bases, with 11 bases left between them. The CDR3 covers 14 residues. Germline loops: CDR1 GTSNPN, CDR2 SVGIG (reference sequence). The CDR3, as DNA: TGTGCCTGGAGCGGGTTCAGCCTGAACACTGAAGCTTTCTTT. Translating gives CAWSGFSLNTEAFF.

The J gene is TRBJ2-3, the V gene TRBV7-8; D not certain. Germline assignment: CDR1 SGHVS and CDR2 FQNEAQ. The CDR3 is 12 amino acids. The V end lost 2 bases, the J end lost 4 bases, and 4 bases lay between the germline ends. The CDR3, as DNA: TGTGCCAGCAGCTTAAGCGCAGATACGCAGTATTTT. It is translated as CASSLSADTQYF.

The rearrangement joins TRBV7-9 to TRBJ2-7; 11 nucleotides match TRBD1. V lost 3 bases, J lost 3 bases, and 7 bases stayed unmatched. This CDR3 is built from 16 residues. Looked up from germline, CDR1 is SEHNR and CDR2 is FQNEAQ (reference sequence). The CDR3 DNA sequence: TGTGCCAGCAGCTTTACGGACAGGGGGCGCAGCTACGAGCAGTACTTC. Translating it yields CASSFTDRGRSYEQYF.

This clone was seen only a few times. The chain couples TRBV2 to TRBJ2-1, with 8 bases that match TRBD1. The J segment lost 6 bases and the V segment lost 5 bases, leaving 15 bases of the junction unmatched. This CDR3 has 17 amino acids. In germline, CDR1 is SNHLY, CDR2 FYNNEI. The CDR3 reads CASSRTPQGVPTNEQFF. The CDR3 nucleotides read TGTGCCAGCAGTAGGACTCCACAGGGGGTTCCTACCAATGAGCAGTTCTTC.

This clone was seen a handful of times. The rearrangement uses TRBV15 and TRBJ1-3; D perhaps matches TRBD1 (5 bases). Trimming pared 0 bases from V and 4 bases from J, leaving 13 bases between. Germline V gene sequence: CDR1 LNHNV, CDR2 YYDKDF (reference sequence). The CDR3 length is 16 residues. DNA of the CDR3: TGTGCCACCAGCAGAGATGTCGGCAGGGCCGGAAACACCATATATTTT. This translates into CATSRDVGRAGNTIYF. The full variable domain, rest sourced from reference TRBV15 and TRBJ1-3, is DAMVIQNPRYQVTQFGKPVTLSCSQTLNHNVMYWYQQKSSQAPKLLFHYYDKDFNNEADTPDNFQSRRPNTSFCFLDIRSPGLGDTAMYLCATSRDVGRAGNTIYFGEGSWLTVV.

V is TRBV14 and J is TRBJ2-1, with D possibly matching TRBD1 (6 bases). Between the trimmed V and J ends, which lost 5 bases and 8 bases, there was a span of 16 bases. This CDR3 comprises 14 residues. Germline loops: CDR1 SGHDN, CDR2 FVKESK. CDR3 region: CASSILGQGYEQFF. In nucleotides, the CDR3 is TGTGCCAGCAGCATCCTGGGGCAGGGGTATGAGCAGTTCTTC.

CDR3 sequence reads: CASHSYGYTF. The DNA for the CDR3 is TGTGCCAGCCACAGCTATGGCTACACCTTC. This sequence joins TRBV21-1 and TRBJ1-2; TRBD1 is taken as the D call from the table, unchecked against the DNA. TRBV21-1 constitutes a pseudogene. The CDR3 is 10 amino acids.

This chain links TRBV4-1 with TRBJ1-1; TRBD1 matches 8 bases. V shed 4 bases, J shed 0 bases, and the junction held 10 bases outside the gene matches. Germline CDR1 is MGHRA and CDR2 is YSYEKL. The CDR3 extends over 17 amino acids. This chain's CDR3 is CASSRGRDRYMNTEAFF. In DNA form, the CDR3 reads TGCGCCAGCAGCCGAGGTAGGGACAGGTACATGAACACTGAAGCTTTCTTT.

The CDR3 sequence: CASRPTPLAGMDNEQFF. The CDR3 DNA reads as TGTGCCAGCAGACCAACCCCCCTAGCGGGGATGGACAATGAGCAGTTCTTC. The chain recombines TRBV5-6 with TRBJ2-1, with TRBD2 matching over 9 bases. Germline assignment: CDR1 SGHDT and CDR2 YYEEEE. Losses at the gene ends were 5 bases for V and 5 bases for J; bases not matched to a gene: 14. The CDR3 has 17 amino acids.

This clone was seen a handful of times. The CDR3 coding sequence is TGTGCCAGCAGCTGGGACGGACAGGTCACTGAAGCTTTCTTT. It translates to CASSWDGQVTEAFF. The chain has TRBV5-5 and TRBJ1-1, with 7 nucleotides matching TRBD1. Germline CDR1 reads SGHKS; CDR2 reads YYEKEE (reference sequence). The ends lost 3 bases at V and 4 bases at J; junction bases unmatched: 6. There are 14 residues in the CDR3.

The CDR3 is CASRGEVGTDTQYF. For the CDR3, the DNA is TGTGCCAGCAGAGGAGAAGTCGGCACAGATACGCAGTATTTT. The rearrangement joins TRBV2 to TRBJ2-3; D is unclear. The CDR3 spans 14 residues. Germline V gene lookup returns CDR1 SNHLY and CDR2 FYNNEI. The V gene lost 6 bases and the J gene lost 1 base, with 11 bases spanning the gap.

V and J are TRBV4-2 and TRBJ2-7, with TRBD2 matching 7 bases. Germline CDR1 LGHNA, CDR2 YNFKEQ. Trimming removed 1 base from V and 2 bases from J; junction bases left unmatched: 8. This CDR3 comprises 16 residues. The CDR3 loop reads CASSQVDGRFAYEQYF. The CDR3 DNA reads as TGTGCCAGCAGCCAAGTAGACGGGAGGTTCGCCTACGAGCAGTACTTC.

This sequence joins TRBV2 and TRBJ2-1, with 9 bases identical to TRBD2. Looked up from germline, CDR1 is SNHLY and CDR2 is FYNNEI. The junction had 5 bases not matched to a gene; V was cut back by 3 bases and J by 5 bases. The CDR3 consists of 15 residues. Here the CDR3 DNA reads TGTGCCAGCAGTGATCCTAGCGGGACCGACAATGAGCAGTTCTTC. This translates into CASSDPSGTDNEQFF.

The chain is built from TRBV2 and TRBJ2-3; TRBD2 aligns across 8 bases. J was trimmed by 0 bases and V by 7 bases; bases with no gene match: 15. Germline lookup yields CDR1 SNHLY and CDR2 FYNNEI. The CDR3 runs 18 residues. The CDR3 coding sequence is TGTGCCAGCAAAGCCCCTAGCGGGTTTGGTGGAAGCACAGATACGCAGTATTTT. Its translation is CASKAPSGFGGSTDTQYF.

The J gene is TRBJ2-3, the V gene TRBV5-4; 7 positions agree with TRBD1. CDR3 length: 16 residues. The V segment lost 3 bases and the J segment 4 bases; nucleotides outside the gene matches: 11. Germline V CDR1 and CDR2: SGHNT, YYREEE (reference sequence). The CDR3 loop is CASSWGDREGADTQYF. The CDR3 coding sequence is TGTGCCAGCAGCTGGGGAGACAGGGAAGGGGCAGATACGCAGTATTTT. Filled out from reference TRBV5-4 and TRBJ2-3, the complete variable domain reads ETGVTQSPTHLIKTRGQQVTLRCSSQSGHNTVSWYQQALGQGPQFIFQYYREEENGRGNFPPRFSGLQFPNYSSELNVNALELDDSALYLCASSWGDREGADTQYFGPGTRLTVL.

This clone has more than one count but fewer than ten. V is TRBV18 and J is TRBJ2-6; tentatively, D is TRBD1 (5 bases). Germline CDR1 reads KGHSH; CDR2 reads LQKENI. The CDR3 loop spans 15 amino acids. Between the trimmed V and J ends, which lost 6 bases and 2 bases, there was a span of 11 bases. Here the CDR3 DNA reads TGTGCCAGCTCTCGCCAGGGTGCTGGGGCCAACGTCCTGACTTTC. Translation: CASSRQGAGANVLTF.

A few counts support this clone. The rearrangement links TRBV9 to TRBJ2-1; a possible D gene is TRBD1 (5 bases). Per the germline V gene, CDR1 is SGDLS and CDR2 is YYNGEE. This CDR3 contains 14 residues. V was clipped by 3 bases and J by 8 bases, with 15 bases between them. This chain's CDR3 is CASSGGGAWYEQFF. CDR3 in DNA: TGTGCCAGCAGCGGGGGTGGGGCATGGTATGAGCAGTTCTTC.

J is TRBJ2-1 and V is TRBV19; TRBD2 matches 7 bases. V lost 4 bases to trimming and J lost 4 bases; unmatched junction nucleotides: 7. In germline, CDR1 is LNHDA, CDR2 SQIVND (reference sequence). This CDR3 region has 15 residues. CDR3 nucleotide sequence: TGTGCCAGTAGTAAGTTCCTAGCGGTATACAATGAGCAGTTCTTC. Translation: CASSKFLAVYNEQFF.

The chain recombines TRBV4-3 with TRBJ2-3, with 8 bases that match TRBD1. CDR1 and CDR2 from the germline V gene are LGHNA and YSLEER. The CDR3 totals 14 residues. J lost 3 bases, V lost 4 bases, and 3 bases had no gene match. CDR3 in DNA: TGCGCCAGCAGCCGAGACAGGGGAACAGATACGCAGTATTTT. Its translation is CASSRDRGTDTQYF.